The entry below gives a single TCR beta chain sequence along with its context. Its target is unknown. The CDR3 runs 13 residues. V was trimmed by 1 base and J by 6 bases, leaving 9 bases between them. CDR1 and CDR2 from the germline V gene are SNHLY and FYNNEI. A second PCR of about 6 to 12 cycles used a sample-barcoded 5' primer and a J-beta primer mix. A single record per CDR3 protein comes from TCRdb applying MiXCR to the 5' RACE reads. This table has 1.4 million or so distinct CDR3 sequences, approximately 43% appearing once. The data were taken from a study of blood T cells in healthy people across ages. Study outcomes and limitations: Unknown CMV status may confound age-related changes in expanded clones.

The TCR sequence derives from a young woman in good health. V gene TRBV2 combines with J gene TRBJ1-2, with D unresolved. The sequenced material came from blood. CDR3 loop: CASSEVSDDGYTF. In nucleotides, the CDR3 is TGTGCCAGCAGTGAAGTATCAGATGATGGCTACACCTTC.